The rows below give T cell receptor beta chains drawn from one sample of a study of T cells in Graves' hyperthyroidism and ophthalmopathy. TCRdb itself ran the multiplex PCR reads through MiXCR, one entry per CDR3 protein. This sample carries approximately 400,000 distinct CDR3 sequences, 15% to 18% of them seen once, and the ten largest clones take roughly 7.4%. Sequencing was carried out using blood. These receptor sequences come from a woman aged 18-29 years with Graves' hyperthyroidism. CDR3s include the opening cysteine and the closing phenylalanine or tryptophan. D genes are given only for firm matches. The size of a clone is reported for some rows only, either as once, few or many, or as a class for expanded clones.

many,TRBJ2-1,TRBV6-1,NA,TGTGCCAGCACGGAGCGACCCCTGGGGGGTCTTCGCGATTATGAGCAGTTCTTC,CASTERPLGGLRDYEQFF
many,TRBJ2-3,TRBV7-3,TRBD2,TGTGCCAGCAGCTTAATGGCGGGAGCCTCAGATACGCAGTATTTT,CASSLMAGASDTQYF
NA,TRBJ2-1,TRBV30,NA,TGTGCTCGGTCCGGGCCCCAGGCCTCCAATGAGCAGTTCTTC,CARSGPQASNEQFF
many,TRBJ2-7,TRBV5-5,TRBD2,TGTGCCAGCAGCTTGGAGGATGGGACTAGCGGGGTCTCCTACGAGCAGTACTTC,CASSLEDGTSGVSYEQYF
few,TRBJ2-3,TRBV28,TRBD2,TGTGCCAGCAGTCCCCAGGGACTAGCGGGAGCAAGCACAGATACGCAGTATTTT,CASSPQGLAGASTDTQYF
many,TRBJ2-7,TRBV10-3,NA,TGTGCCATCAGTGGCGGGGAAAGGAGCTCCTACGAGCAGTACTTC,CAISGGERSSYEQYF
many,TRBJ2-2,TRBV28,NA,TGTGCCAGCAGTTGGGGGCGGACGGCGAACACCGGGGAGCTGTTTTTT,CASSWGRTANTGELFF
NA,TRBJ2-3,TRBV4-2,NA,TGTGCCAGCAGCCAAGGGACCACGTCAACCCCGGGCGGGCAGTATTTT,CASSQGTTSTPGGQYF
many,TRBJ1-3,TRBV30,NA,TGTGCCTGGAGTGATTCCTGGGTGGTGCGCTCTGGAAACACCATATATTTT,CAWSDSWVVRSGNTIYF
NA,TRBJ1-4,TRBV12-3/TRBV12-4,NA,TGTGCCGGCAGTTTTGGGGGACTTCCTAATGAAAAACTGTTTTTT,CAGSFGGLPNEKLFF
many,TRBJ1-4,TRBV18,NA,TGTGCCAGCTCACCGAGGGGCGAGGGCGAAAAACTGTTTTTT,CASSPRGEGEKLFF
many,TRBJ1-5,TRBV10-3,NA,TGTGCCATCAGTGAGAGGGGGGGCAATCAGCCCCAGCATTTT,CAISERGGNQPQHF
many,TRBJ2-7,TRBV7-8,NA,TGTGCCAGCAGCTTAGCTGTCAGGGACTACGAGCAGTACTTC,CASSLAVRDYEQYF
NA,TRBJ2-1,TRBV7-2,TRBD2,TGTGCCAGCAGCCCCTGGGGGGGGGGGTACAATGAGCAGTTCTTC,CASSPWGGGYNEQFF
many,TRBJ2-2,TRBV11-3,NA,TGTGCCAGCAGCTTAAGCTCGGCCGGGGAGCTGTTTTTT,CASSLSSAGELFF
many,TRBJ2-7,TRBV27,NA,TGTGCCAGCAGCCTGGTGAAGTCCTACGAGCAGTACTTC,CASSLVKSYEQYF
NA,TRBJ2-3,TRBV7-3,TRBD2,TGTGCCAGCAGCTTATCGGGGGGGCATAGCACAGATACGCAGTATTTT,CASSLSGGHSTDTQYF
many,TRBJ2-1,TRBV5-1,TRBD1,TGCGCCAGCAGCCCAGGGGGGACAGGGGTAAGTGAGCAGTTCTTC,CASSPGGTGVSEQFF
NA,TRBJ2-2,TRBV5-1,NA,TGCGCCAGCAGCCCGGACAGTCAGGGGAGGGCCGGGGAGCTGTTTTTT,CASSPDSQGRAGELFF
many,TRBJ1-5,TRBV12-3/TRBV12-4,NA,TGTGCCAGCAGTTTGGGGGGCAGCGATCAGCCCCAGCATTTT,CASSLGGSDQPQHF
many,TRBJ2-5,TRBV27,NA,TGTGCCAGCAGTTTAGTCCAGGGGGGAGAGACCCAGTACTTC,CASSLVQGGETQYF
many,TRBJ1-2,TRBV18,NA,TGTGCCAGCTCGACTACTTCTAACTATGGCTACACCTTC,CASSTTSNYGYTF
NA,TRBJ2-1,TRBV12-5,NA,TGTGCTAGTGGTCCCGGGACAAACTACAATGAGCAGTTCTTC,CASGPGTNYNEQFF
many,TRBJ2-7,TRBV6-2/TRBV6-3,NA,TGTGCCACACTCGTACGCCGGGACTTTTCCTACGAGCAGTACTTC,CATLVRRDFSYEQYF
few,TRBJ1-2,TRBV27,TRBD1,TGTGCCAGCACCACTGCTAGGGGGCTCTATGGCTACACCTTC,CASTTARGLYGYTF
many,TRBJ1-4,TRBV2,TRBD1,TGTGCCAGCAGTAAGGGGACAGGGAATGAAAAACTGTTTTTT,CASSKGTGNEKLFF